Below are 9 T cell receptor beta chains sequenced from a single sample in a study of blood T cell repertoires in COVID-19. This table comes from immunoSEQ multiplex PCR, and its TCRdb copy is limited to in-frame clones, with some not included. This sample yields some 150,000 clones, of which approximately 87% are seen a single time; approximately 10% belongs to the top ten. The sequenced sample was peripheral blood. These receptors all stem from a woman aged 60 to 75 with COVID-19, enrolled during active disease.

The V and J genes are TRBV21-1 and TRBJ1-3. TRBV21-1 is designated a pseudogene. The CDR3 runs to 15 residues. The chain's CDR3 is CANTDGTVSGNTIYF. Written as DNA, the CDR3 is TGTGCCAACACCGATGGGACTGTCTCTGGAAACACCATATATTTT.

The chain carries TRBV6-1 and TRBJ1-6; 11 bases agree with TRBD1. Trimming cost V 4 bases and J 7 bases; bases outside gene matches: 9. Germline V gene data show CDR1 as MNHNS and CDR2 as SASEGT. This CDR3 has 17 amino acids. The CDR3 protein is CASSARRDRGTNSPLHF. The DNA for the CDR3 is TGTGCCAGCAGTGCCCGGCGGGACAGGGGGACAAATTCACCCCTCCACTTT.

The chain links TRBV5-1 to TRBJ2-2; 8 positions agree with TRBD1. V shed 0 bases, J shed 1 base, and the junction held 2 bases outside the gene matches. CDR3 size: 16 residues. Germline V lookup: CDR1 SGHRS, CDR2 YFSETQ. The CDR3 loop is CASSLGTGRNTGELFF. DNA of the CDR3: TGCGCCAGCAGCTTGGGGACAGGGAGGAACACCGGGGAGCTGTTTTTT.

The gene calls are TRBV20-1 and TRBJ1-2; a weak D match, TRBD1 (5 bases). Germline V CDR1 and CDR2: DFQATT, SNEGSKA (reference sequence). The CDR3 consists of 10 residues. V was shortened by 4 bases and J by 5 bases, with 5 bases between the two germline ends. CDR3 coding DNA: TGCAGTGCTACAGGGTATGGCTACACCTTC. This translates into CSATGYGYTF.

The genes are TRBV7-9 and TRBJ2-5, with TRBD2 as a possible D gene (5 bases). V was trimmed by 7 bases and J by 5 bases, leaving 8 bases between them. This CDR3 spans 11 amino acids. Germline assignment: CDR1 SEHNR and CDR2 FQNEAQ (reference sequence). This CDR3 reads CASTRGETQYF. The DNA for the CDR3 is TGTGCCAGCACCCGAGGGGAGACCCAGTACTTC.

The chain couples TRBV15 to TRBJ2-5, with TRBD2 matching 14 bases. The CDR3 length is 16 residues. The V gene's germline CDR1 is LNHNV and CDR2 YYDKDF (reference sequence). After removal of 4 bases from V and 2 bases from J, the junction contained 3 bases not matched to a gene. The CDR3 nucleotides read TGTGCCACCAGCACCAGACTAGCGGGAGGGCAAGAGACCCAGTACTTC. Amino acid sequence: CATSTRLAGGQETQYF. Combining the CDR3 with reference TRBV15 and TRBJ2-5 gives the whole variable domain DAMVIQNPRYQVTQFGKPVTLSCSQTLNHNVMYWYQQKSSQAPKLLFHYYDKDFNNEADTPDNFQSRRPNTSFCFLDIRSPGLGDTAMYLCATSTRLAGGQETQYFGPGTRLLVL.

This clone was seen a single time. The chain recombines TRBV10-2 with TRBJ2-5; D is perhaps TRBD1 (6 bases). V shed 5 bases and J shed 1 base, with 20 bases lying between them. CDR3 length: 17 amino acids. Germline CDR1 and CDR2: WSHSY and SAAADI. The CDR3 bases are TGCGCCAGCAGTTTAAACAGGATGAGGGGGTTCCAAGAGACCCAGTACTTC. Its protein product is CASSLNRMRGFQETQYF.

Written as DNA, the CDR3 is TGTGCCAGCAGCCGGGGTGGGCGGAACACTGAAGCTTTCTTT. It translates to CASSRGGRNTEAFF. V is TRBV5-5 and J is TRBJ1-1; D remains unclear. Germline CDR1 SGHKS, CDR2 YYEKEE (reference sequence). This CDR3 has 14 amino acids. Trimming removed 4 bases from V and 1 base from J, with 11 bases in between.

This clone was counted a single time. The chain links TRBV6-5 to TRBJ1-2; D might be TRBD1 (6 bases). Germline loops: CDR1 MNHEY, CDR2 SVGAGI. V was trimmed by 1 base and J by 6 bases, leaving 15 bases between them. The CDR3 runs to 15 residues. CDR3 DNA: TGTGCCAGCAGTTACTGGGCGCGGGGGCAAGATGGCTACACCTTC. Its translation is CASSYWARGQDGYTF.